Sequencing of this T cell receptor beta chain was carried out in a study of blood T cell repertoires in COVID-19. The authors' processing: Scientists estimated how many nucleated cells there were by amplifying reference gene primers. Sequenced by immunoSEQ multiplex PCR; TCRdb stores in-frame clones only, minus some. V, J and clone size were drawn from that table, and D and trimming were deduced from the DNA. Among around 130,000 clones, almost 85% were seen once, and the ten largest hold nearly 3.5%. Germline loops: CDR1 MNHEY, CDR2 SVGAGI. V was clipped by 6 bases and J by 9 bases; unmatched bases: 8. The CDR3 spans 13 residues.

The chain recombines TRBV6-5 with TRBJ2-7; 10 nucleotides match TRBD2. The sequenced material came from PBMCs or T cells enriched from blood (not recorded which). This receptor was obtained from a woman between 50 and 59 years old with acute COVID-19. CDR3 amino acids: CASRGLAGVLQYF. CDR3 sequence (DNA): TGTGCCAGCAGAGGGCTAGCGGGAGTTCTGCAGTACTTC.